The clone carrying this T cell receptor beta chain turned up a few times. The same CDR3 arises from other DNA sequences in this sample as well. Some clones are missing from TCRdb's copy, which holds only in-frame ones; the method was immunoSEQ multiplex PCR. The sample holds 250,000 to 350,000 clones, about 82% seen once. The sample comes from a study of blood T cell repertoires in COVID-19. The V end was cut by 3 bases, the J end by 6 bases, with 6 bases between. Germline loops: CDR1 MDHEN, CDR2 SYDVKM. The CDR3 runs 11 residues. The sequenced sample was peripheral blood. The clonotype originates from a woman between 50 and 59 years old with acute or convalescent COVID-19. J is TRBJ2-7 and V is TRBV28; D is possibly TRBD2 (6 bases). The CDR3 nucleotides read TGTGCCAGCAGTTTGGGGGGCGAGCAGTACTTC. It codes for CASSLGGEQYF.